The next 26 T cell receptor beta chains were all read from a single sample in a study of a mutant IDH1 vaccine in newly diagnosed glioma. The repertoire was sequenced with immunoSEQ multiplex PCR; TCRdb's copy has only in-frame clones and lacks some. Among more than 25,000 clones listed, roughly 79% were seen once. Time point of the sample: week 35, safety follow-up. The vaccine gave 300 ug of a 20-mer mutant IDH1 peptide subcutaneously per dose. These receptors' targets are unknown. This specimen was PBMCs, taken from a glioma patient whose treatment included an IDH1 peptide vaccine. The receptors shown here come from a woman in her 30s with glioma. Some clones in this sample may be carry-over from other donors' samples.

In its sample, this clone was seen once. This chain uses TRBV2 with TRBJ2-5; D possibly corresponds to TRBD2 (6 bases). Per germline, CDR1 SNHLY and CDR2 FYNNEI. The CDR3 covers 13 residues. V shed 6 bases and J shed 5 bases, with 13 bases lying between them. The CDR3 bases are TGTGCCAGCAGGGGCGGGATTATGGAGACCCAGTACTTC. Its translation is CASRGGIMETQYF.

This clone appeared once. For the CDR3, the DNA is TGCGCCAGCAGCCAAGGGGCGGGATACGAAACAGATACGCAGTATTTT. The encoded protein is CASSQGAGYETDTQYF. This chain connects TRBV4-1 to TRBJ2-3; D perhaps matches TRBD2 (6 bases). V lost 1 base, J lost 3 bases, and 14 bases lay in between. The CDR3 covers 16 residues. Germline V lookup: CDR1 MGHRA, CDR2 YSYEKL.

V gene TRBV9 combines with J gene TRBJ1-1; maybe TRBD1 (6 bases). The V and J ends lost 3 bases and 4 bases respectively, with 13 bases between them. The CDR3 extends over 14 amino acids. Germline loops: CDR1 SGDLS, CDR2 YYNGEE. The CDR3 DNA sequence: TGTGCCAGCAGCGGCGGTAAGGGGGGCACTGAAGCTTTCTTT. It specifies CASSGGKGGTEAFF.

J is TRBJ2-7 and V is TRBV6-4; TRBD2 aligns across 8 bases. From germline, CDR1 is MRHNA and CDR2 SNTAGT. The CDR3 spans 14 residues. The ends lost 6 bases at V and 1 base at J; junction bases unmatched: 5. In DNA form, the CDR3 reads TGTGCCAGCAGCCCGACTAGCGCATCCTACGAGCAGTACTTC. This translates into CASSPTSASYEQYF.

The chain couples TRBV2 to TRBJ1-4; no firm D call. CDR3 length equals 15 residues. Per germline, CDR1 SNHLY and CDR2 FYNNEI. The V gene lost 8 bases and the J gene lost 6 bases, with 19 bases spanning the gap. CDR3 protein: CASHTTRLRDEKLFF. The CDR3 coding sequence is TGTGCCAGCCATACTACGCGGCTGCGGGATGAAAAACTGTTTTTT.

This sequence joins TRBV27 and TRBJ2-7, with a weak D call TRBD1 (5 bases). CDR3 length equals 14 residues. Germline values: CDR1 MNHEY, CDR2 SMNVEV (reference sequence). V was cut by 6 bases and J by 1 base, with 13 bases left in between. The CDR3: CASRLQTASYEQYF. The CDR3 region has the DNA TGTGCCAGCAGACTCCAGACAGCTTCCTACGAGCAGTACTTC.

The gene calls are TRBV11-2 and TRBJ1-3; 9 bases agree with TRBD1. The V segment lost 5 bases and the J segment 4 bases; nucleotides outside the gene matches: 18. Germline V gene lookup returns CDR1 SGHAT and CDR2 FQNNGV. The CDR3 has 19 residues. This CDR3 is CASSPLSPLQGALGNTIYF. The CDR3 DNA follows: TGTGCCAGCAGCCCATTAAGTCCCTTACAGGGGGCACTCGGAAACACCATATATTTT. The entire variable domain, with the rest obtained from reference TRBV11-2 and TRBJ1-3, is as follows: EAGVAQSPRYKIIEKRQSVAFWCNPISGHATLYWYQQILGQGPKLLIQFQNNGVVDDSQLPKDRFSAERLKGVDSTLKIQPAKLEDSAVYLCASSPLSPLQGALGNTIYFGEGSWLTVV.

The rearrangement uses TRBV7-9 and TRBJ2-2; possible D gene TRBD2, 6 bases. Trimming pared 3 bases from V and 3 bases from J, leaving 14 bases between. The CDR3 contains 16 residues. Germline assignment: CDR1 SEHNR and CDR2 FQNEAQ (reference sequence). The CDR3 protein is CASSFRLAPYTGELFF. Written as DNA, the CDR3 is TGTGCCAGCAGCTTTAGGCTAGCGCCCTACACCGGGGAGCTGTTTTTT.

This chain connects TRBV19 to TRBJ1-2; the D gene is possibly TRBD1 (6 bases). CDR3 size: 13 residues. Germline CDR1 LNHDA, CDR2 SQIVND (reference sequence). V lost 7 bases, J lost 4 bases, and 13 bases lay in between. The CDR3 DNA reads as TGTGCCAGTAATAGCGGACAGATCTATGGCTACACCTTC. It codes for CASNSGQIYGYTF.

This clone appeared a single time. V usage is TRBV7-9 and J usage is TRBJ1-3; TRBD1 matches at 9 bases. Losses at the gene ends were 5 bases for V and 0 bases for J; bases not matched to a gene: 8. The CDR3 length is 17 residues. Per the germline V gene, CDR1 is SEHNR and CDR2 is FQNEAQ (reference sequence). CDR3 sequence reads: CASSLGQGTFSGNTIYF. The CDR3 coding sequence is TGTGCCAGCAGCCTCGGACAGGGGACTTTCTCTGGAAACACCATATATTTT.

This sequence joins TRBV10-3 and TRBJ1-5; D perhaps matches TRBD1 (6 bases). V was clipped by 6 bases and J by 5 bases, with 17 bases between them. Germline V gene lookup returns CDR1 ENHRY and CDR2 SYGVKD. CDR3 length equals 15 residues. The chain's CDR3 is CAISAGWGADQPQHF. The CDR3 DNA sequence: TGTGCCATCAGCGCCGGCTGGGGGGCGGATCAGCCCCAGCATTTT.

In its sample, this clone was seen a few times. CDR3: CASSLVPGAVYGYTF. CDR3 DNA sequence: TGTGCCAGCAGCTTAGTACCGGGGGCGGTGTATGGCTACACCTTC. This chain uses TRBV7-9 with TRBJ1-2, with TRBD1 as a possible D gene (6 bases). The CDR3 consists of 15 residues. Germline V gives CDR1 SEHNR, CDR2 FQNEAQ (reference sequence). V lost 1 base and J 5 bases, leaving 14 bases between the germline ends.

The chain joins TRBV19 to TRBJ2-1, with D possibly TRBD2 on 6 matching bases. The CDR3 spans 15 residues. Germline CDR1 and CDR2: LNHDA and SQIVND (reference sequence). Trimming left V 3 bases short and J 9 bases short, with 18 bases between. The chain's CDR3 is CASSMGSRGMSEQFF. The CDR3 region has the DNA TGTGCCAGTAGTATGGGTTCTCGGGGGATGAGTGAGCAGTTCTTC.

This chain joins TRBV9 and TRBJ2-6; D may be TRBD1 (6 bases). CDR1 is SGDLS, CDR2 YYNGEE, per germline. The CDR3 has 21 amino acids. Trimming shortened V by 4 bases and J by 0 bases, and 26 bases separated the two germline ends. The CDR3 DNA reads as TGTGCCAGCAGCCCCCGTTCAGTAGGGGGTCTACAGAGCTCTGGGGCCAACGTCCTGACTTTC. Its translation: CASSPRSVGGLQSSGANVLTF.

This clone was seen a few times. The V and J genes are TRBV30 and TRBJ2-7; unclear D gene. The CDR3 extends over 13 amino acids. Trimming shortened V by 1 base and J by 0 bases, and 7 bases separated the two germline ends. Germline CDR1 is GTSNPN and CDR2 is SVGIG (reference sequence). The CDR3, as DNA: TGTGCCTGGAGTGCCGGGCACTCCTACGAGCAGTACTTC. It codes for CAWSAGHSYEQYF.

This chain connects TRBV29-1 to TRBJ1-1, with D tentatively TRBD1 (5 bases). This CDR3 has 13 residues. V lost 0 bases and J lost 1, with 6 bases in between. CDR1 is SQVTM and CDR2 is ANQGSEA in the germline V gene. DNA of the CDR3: TGCAGCGTTGAAGAAGGGGCGAACACTGAAGCTTTCTTT. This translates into CSVEEGANTEAFF.

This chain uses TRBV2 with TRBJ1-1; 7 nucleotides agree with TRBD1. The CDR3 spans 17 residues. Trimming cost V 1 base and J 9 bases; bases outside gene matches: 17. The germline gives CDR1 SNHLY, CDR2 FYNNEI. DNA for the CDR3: TGTGCCAGCAGTGAAGGGGCCAGAAGGCAGGACAGGATGAAAGCTTTCTTT. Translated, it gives CASSEGARRQDRMKAFF. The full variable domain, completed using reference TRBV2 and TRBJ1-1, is EPEVTQTPSHQVTQMGQEVILRCVPISNHLYFYWYRQILGQKVEFLVSFYNNEISEKSEIFDDQFSVERPDGSNFTLKIRSTKLEDSAMYFCASSEGARRQDRMKAFFGQGTRLTVV.

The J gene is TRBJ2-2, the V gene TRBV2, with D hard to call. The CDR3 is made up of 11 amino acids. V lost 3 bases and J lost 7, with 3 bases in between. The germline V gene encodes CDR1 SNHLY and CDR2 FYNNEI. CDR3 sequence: CASSDHGELFF. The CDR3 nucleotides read TGTGCCAGCAGTGATCACGGGGAGCTGTTTTTT.

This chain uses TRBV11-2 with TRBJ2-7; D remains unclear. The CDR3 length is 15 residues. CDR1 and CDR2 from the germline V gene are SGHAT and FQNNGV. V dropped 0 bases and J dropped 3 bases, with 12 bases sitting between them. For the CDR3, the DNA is TGTGCCAGCAGCTTAGATGCAGAAGTTCTCTACGAGCAGTACTTC. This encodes CASSLDAEVLYEQYF.

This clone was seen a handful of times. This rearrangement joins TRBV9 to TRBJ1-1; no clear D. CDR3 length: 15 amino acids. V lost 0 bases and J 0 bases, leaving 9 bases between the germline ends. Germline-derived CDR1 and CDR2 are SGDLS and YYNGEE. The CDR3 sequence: CASSVDGRVNTEAFF. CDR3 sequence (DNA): TGTGCCAGCAGCGTAGACGGTAGGGTGAACACTGAAGCTTTCTTT.

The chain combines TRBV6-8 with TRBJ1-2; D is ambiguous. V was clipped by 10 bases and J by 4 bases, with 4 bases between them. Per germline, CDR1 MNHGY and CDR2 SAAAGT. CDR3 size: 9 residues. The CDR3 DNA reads TGTGCCAATCCCTATGGCTACACCTTC. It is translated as CANPYGYTF.

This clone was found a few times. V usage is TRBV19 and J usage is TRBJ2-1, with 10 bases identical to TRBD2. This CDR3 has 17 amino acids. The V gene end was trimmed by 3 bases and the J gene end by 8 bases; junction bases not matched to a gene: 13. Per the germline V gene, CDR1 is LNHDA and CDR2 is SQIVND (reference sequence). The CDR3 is CASSILAGGPTRDEQFF. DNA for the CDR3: TGTGCCAGTAGTATTTTAGCGGGAGGACCTACGAGGGATGAGCAGTTCTTC.

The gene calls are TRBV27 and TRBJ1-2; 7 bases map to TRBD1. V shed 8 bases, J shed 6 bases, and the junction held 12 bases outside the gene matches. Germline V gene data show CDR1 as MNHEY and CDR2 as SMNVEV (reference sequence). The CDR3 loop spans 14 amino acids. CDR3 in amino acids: CASGIGTALDGYTF. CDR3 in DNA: TGTGCCAGCGGGATCGGGACAGCTCTAGATGGCTACACCTTC.

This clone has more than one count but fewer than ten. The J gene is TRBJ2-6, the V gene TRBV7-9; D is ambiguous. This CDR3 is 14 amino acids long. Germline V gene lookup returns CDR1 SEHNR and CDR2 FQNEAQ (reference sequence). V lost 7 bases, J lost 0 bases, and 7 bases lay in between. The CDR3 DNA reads TGTGCCAGCAAGAGTTTCTCTGGGGCCAACGTCCTGACTTTC. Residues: CASKSFSGANVLTF.

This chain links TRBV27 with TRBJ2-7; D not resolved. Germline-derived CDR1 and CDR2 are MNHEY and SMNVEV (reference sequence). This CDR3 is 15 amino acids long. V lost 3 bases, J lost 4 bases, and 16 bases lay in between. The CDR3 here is CASSLLGRRTYEQYF. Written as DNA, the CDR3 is TGTGCCAGCAGTTTGTTAGGGCGGAGAACTTACGAGCAGTACTTC.

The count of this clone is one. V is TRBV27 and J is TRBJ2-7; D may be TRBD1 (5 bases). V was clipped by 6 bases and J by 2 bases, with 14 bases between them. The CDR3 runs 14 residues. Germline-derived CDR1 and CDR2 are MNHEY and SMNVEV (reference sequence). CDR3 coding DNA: TGTGCCAGCAGAGAAAGGGGCGCTCCCTACGAGCAGTACTTC. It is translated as CASRERGAPYEQYF.